This T cell receptor (beta chain) emerged from a study of T cell repertoires in cytomegalovirus infection. CDR1 and CDR2 from the germline V gene are SNHLY and FYNNEI. The CDR3 length is 17 residues. The V and J ends lost 5 bases and 4 bases respectively, with 21 bases between them. This clonotype was counted a single time. Antigen specificity is unknown. TCRdb analysed the reads with MiXCR anew, one entry per CDR3 protein. The data contain about 900,000 distinct CDR3 sequences, more than 25% of them singletons. The sequences come from cultured CD8+ T cells from PBMCs, collected from culture after CMV antigen stimulation. The source is a human donor in good health (CMV status not recorded). Some clones in this sample may be carry-over from other donors' samples. The chain combines TRBV2 with TRBJ1-5, with a tentative D call TRBD1 (5 bases). The CDR3 region has the DNA TGTGCCAGCAGTTTCCTGGGGGACCCTCTCGAAAATCAGCCCCAGCATTTT. Residues: CASSFLGDPLENQPQHF.